Sequencing of this T cell receptor beta chain was carried out in a study of blood T cell repertoires in COVID-19. At the level of the study: The United States, Italy and Spain supplied acute and convalescent COVID-19 samples. PBMCs, B-cell-depleted T cells, or T cells provided the cDNA or gDNA that made up the material.

The CDR3 has 17 residues. Deletions cut 2 bases from V and 0 bases from J, with 14 bases between. Germline CDR1 reads SGHDT; CDR2 reads YYEEEE. Original processing methods: Amplification from reference gene primers served as the basis for estimated nucleated cell counts. Using immunoSEQ multiplex PCR, the repertoire was profiled, and TCRdb retains in-frame clones only, with some absent. V, J and clone size are those of that table, while D and trimming were read from the DNA. The sample has roughly 160,000 clones, 90% seen once. The clonotype originates from a man aged 45 to 65 with acute or convalescent COVID-19. Input material: peripheral blood. The chain links TRBV5-6 to TRBJ1-4, with D unclear. The CDR3 DNA sequence: TGTGCCAGCAGCTTAGAGAGAGGAAGTACAACTAATGAAAAACTGTTTTTT. Protein sequence: CASSLERGSTTNEKLFF.